The TCR beta chain under discussion was sequenced for a study of T cell responses to AZD1222 COVID-19 vaccine. Study results and caveats: There were mostly white British donors and more females than males, and clonal diversity was possibly underestimated. Targets within unmutated variant regions were reportedly found for nearly half of spike-specific TCRs. Spike-specific TCR repertoires showed rising breadth and depth after two AZD1222 doses. Repertoires in all cases were sampled only once the peak T cell response had passed.

Produced via immunoSEQ multiplex PCR; TCRdb's table is partial and in-frame only. Of approximately 110,000 clones in the sample, under 90% were seen once. A remark on this clone: Its antigen is not identified.

The germline gives CDR1 SGHRS, CDR2 YFSETQ. V lost 4 bases to trimming and J lost 5 bases, with 16 bases between them. The CDR3 length is 14 residues. The chain links TRBV5-1 to TRBJ2-7, with D perhaps TRBD1 or TRBD2 (5 bases each). This sample comprised peripheral blood, obtained on day 0 of AZD1222 vaccination. This receptor was taken from an adult in good health. The CDR3 loop reads CASSPGTGTNEQYF. The CDR3, as DNA: TGCGCCAGCAGCCCCGGCACGGGGACCAACGAGCAGTACTTC.